The clone carrying this T cell receptor beta chain came up once. The sample is drawn from a study of blood T cell repertoires in COVID-19. Study summary: Sample material is recorded as cDNA or gDNA derived from T cells, B-cell-depleted T cells, or PBMCs.

From germline, CDR1 is SGHRS and CDR2 YFSETQ. With 7 bases clipped from V and 6 bases from J, the junction kept 11 bases outside the gene matches. This CDR3 contains 14 residues. In the original processing: Counts of nucleated cells, estimated from reference gene primer amplification, were obtained. Clones were read by immunoSEQ multiplex PCR, and TCRdb kept only the in-frame ones, dropping some. V, J and clone size derive from that table, while D and trimming were established from the DNA sequence. The sample has approximately 120,000 clones, around three quarters seen once; the top ten hold 4% to 5.5%.

This chain connects TRBV5-1 to TRBJ2-5; 8 nucleotides match TRBD1. The sequenced sample was peripheral blood. The sequence was obtained from a human donor in a cohort sampled during active or convalescent COVID-19. The CDR3 here is CASGTVGQGKTQYF. Here the CDR3 DNA reads TGCGCCAGCGGAACAGTAGGACAGGGAAAGACCCAGTACTTC.